Sequencing of this TCR beta chain was carried out in a study of blood T cell repertoires in COVID-19. Study context: From T cells, B-cell-depleted T cells, or PBMCs came the material, which was cDNA or gDNA.

Per the original data handling: Estimated nucleated cell counts came from reference gene primer amplification. Libraries were prepared by immunoSEQ multiplex PCR; TCRdb keeps only in-frame clonotypes and omits some of them. The V and J calls and clone size are taken from that table; D and trimming were inferred from the DNA. This table holds fewer than 250,000 clones, roughly 80% found once. Participant ages covered roughly 18 to 89 years across some 25 US areas. A PCR-confirmed or clinician-diagnosed COVID-19 case had contacted exposed participants within 2 weeks of entry. From germline, CDR1 is MGHDK and CDR2 SYGVNS. The V end was cut by 3 bases, the J end by 3 bases, with 9 bases between. This CDR3 comprises 15 residues.

Source material: PBMCs or T cells enriched from blood (not recorded which). This chain uses TRBV25-1 with TRBJ1-6; possibly TRBD1 for D (5 bases). This TCR came from a woman aged 45-59 years who had been exposed to COVID-19. CDR3 DNA: TGTGCCAGCAGTGACAACAGGAACTATAATTCACCCCTCCACTTT. It yields the protein CASSDNRNYNSPLHF.